Listed below are T cell receptor beta chains from one sample, sequenced in a study of blood T cells in healthy people across ages. From the 5' RACE reads, TCRdb called clonotypes with MiXCR, one entry per CDR3 protein. This sample yields 900,000 to 950,000 distinct CDR3 sequences, of which almost 30% are seen a single time; roughly 10% belongs to the top ten. In addition, the sample was reused for a study of T cells of mothers and their children.

Sequenced sample: blood. The source of these receptors is a woman between 35 and 50 years old in good health. CDR3s include the opening cysteine and the closing phenylalanine or tryptophan. The D gene is left open where the match is weak. The size field is filled for only some rows; it gives once, few, many or a size class.

TRBJ2-5	TRBV5-1	-	-	TGCGCCAGCAGCTTGCAACGAGAGCAGTACTTC	CASSLQREQYF
TRBJ2-7	TRBV19	-	-	TGTGCCAGTCGCCTCGGGGGACAGAGCTCCTACGAGCAGTACTTC	CASRLGGQSSYEQYF
TRBJ2-1	TRBV28	-	few	TGTGCCAGCAGTCGCCGGGACAGCCACTCAATGGGGAGGGGGCAGTTCTTC	CASSRRDSHSMGRGQFF
TRBJ1-1	TRBV6-5	-	few	TGTGCCAGCAGTTACCAGACAGATAGAAACACTGAAGCTTTCTTT	CASSYQTDRNTEAFF
TRBJ2-1	TRBV5-1	-	-	TGCGCCAGCAGCTTGTATTTAATCCAGGCCGCCTACAATGAGCAGTTCTTC	CASSLYLIQAAYNEQFF
TRBJ2-7	TRBV6-6	TRBD2	-	TGTGCCAGCCAACTAGCGTATGCCTACGAGCAGTACTTC	CASQLAYAYEQYF
TRBJ2-4	TRBV6-5	-	many	TGTGCCGGCCGGGACACAAGGATCCCCTACTTGGCCAAAAACATTCAGTACTTC	CAGRDTRIPYLAKNIQYF
TRBJ1-2	TRBV27	TRBD1	many	TGTGCCAGCAGTACAAGGACAGGGCGCGGCTACACCTTC	CASSTRTGRGYTF
TRBJ2-7	TRBV6-1	-	many	TGTGCCAGCGAACAGAACTACGAGCAGTACTTC	CASEQNYEQYF
TRBJ1-4	TRBV7-9	-	-	TGTGCCAGCAGCTCGAGGGCTTTTCCTACGGGACGTAATGAAAAACTGTTTTTT	CASSSRAFPTGRNEKLFF
TRBJ2-4	TRBV29-1	TRBD1	-	TGCAGCGTTGCCGGGGGACAGGGGGCTACTGAGCAGTACTTC	CSVAGGQGATEQYF
TRBJ2-1	TRBV11-1	-	-	TGTGTCAGCACCCACCGGGGGATTGAGTACAATGAGCAGTTCTTC	CVSTHRGIEYNEQFF
TRBJ2-1	TRBV7-9	TRBD2	-	TGTGCCAGCAGAGATGGGACTAGCGCGTACAATGAGCAGTTCTTC	CASRDGTSAYNEQFF
TRBJ2-7	TRBV28	TRBD2	many	TGTGCCAGCAGCTCCCTAGCGGGGGGGCTTTACGAGCAGTACTTC	CASSSLAGGLYEQYF
TRBJ1-1	TRBV10-3	TRBD1	few	TGTGCCATCAGTGAGTGGGGGACAGGGGGTGGAACTGAAGCTTTCTTT	CAISEWGTGGGTEAFF
TRBJ1-5	TRBV20-1	-	-	TGCAGTGCTAAGAATCAGATCGTAAATCAGCCCCAGCATTTT	CSAKNQIVNQPQHF
TRBJ1-1	TRBV5-1	-	-	TGCGCCAGCGTGGCGGGGACCGGGGCCACGGAAGCTTTCTTT	CASVAGTGATEAFF
TRBJ2-7	TRBV7-6	-	-	TGTGCCAGCAGCTTAGCGTTCGGAGTTACCTACGAGCAGTACTTC	CASSLAFGVTYEQYF
TRBJ2-1	TRBV5-1	-	many	TGTGCCAGCAGGGGCAGTTACAATGAGCAGTTCTTC	CASRGSYNEQFF